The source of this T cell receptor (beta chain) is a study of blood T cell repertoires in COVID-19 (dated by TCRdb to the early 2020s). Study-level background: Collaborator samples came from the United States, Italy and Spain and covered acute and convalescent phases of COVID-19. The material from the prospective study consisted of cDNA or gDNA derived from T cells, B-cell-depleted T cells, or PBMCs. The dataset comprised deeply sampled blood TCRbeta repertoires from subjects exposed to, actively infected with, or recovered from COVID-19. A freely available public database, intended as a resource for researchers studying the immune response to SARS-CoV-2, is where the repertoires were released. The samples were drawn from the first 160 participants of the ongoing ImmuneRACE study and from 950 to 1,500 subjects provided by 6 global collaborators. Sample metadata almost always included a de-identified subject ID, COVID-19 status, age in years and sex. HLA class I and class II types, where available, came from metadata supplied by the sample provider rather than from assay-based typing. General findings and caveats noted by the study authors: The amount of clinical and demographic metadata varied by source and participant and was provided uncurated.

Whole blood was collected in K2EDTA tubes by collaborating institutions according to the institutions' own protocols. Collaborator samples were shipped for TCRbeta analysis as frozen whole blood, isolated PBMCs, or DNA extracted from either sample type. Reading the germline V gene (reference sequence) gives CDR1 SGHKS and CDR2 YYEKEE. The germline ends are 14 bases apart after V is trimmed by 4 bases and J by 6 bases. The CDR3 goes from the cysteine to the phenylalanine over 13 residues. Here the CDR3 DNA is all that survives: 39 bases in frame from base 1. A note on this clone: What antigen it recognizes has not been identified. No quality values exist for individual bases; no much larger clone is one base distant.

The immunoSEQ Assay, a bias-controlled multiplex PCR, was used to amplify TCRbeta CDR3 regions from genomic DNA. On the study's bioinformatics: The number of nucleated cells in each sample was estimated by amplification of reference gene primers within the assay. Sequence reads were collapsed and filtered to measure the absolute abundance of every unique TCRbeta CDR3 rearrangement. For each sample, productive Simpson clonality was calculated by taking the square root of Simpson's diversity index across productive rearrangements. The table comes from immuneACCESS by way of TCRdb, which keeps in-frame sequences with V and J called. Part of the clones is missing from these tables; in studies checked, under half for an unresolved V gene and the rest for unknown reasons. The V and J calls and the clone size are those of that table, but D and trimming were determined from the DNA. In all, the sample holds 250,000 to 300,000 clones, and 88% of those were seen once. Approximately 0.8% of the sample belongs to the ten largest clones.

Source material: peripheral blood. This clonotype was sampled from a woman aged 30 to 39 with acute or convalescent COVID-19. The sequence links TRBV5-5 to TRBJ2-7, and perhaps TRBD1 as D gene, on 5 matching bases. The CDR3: CASSPTGPREQYF. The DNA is TGTGCCAGCAGCCCTACAGGTCCTCGCGAGCAGTACTTC.